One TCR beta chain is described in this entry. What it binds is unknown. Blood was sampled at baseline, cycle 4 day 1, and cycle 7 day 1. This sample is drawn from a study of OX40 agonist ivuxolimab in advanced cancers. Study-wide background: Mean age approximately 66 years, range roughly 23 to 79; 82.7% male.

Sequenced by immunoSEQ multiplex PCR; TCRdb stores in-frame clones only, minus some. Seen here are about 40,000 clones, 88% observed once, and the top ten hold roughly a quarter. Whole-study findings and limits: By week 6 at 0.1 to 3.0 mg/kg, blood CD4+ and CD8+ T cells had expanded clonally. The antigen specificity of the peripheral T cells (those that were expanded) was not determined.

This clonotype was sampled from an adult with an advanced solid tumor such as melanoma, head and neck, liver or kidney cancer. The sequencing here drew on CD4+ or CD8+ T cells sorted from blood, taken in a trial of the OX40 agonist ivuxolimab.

CDR3 residues: CASLLSHTSGNTEAFF. DNA for the CDR3: TGCGCCAGCCTATTAAGTCACACCTCCGGGAACACTGAAGCTTTCTTT. The V call is TRBV4-1, the J call TRBJ1-1; D is undetermined. CDR1 is MGHRA and CDR2 is YSYEKL in the germline V gene. The CDR3 consists of 16 residues. V was clipped by 8 bases and J by 1 base, with 20 bases between them.